These 15 T cell receptor beta chains share one sample of origin, sequenced in a study of beta chain features in type 1 diabetes. Investigators reverse transcribed all isolated RNA, so they sequenced expressed TCRB transcripts. Sequenced by immunoSEQ multiplex PCR; TCRdb stores in-frame clones only, minus some. Altogether around 160,000 clones are present, 50% to 70% being singletons, with the ten largest covering approximately 0.09%. For these TCRs, the target antigens are not known. Findings and limits, study-wide: Shortening that was moderate but significant affected the TCRB CDR3s of Type 1 diabetes patients in all four CD4+ subsets.

The sequenced sample consisted of naive CD4+ T cells from blood. Receptor source: a man in his thirties or forties with type 1 diabetes.

The chain has TRBV7-8 and TRBJ2-3, with 12 bases fitting TRBD2. Germline V gives CDR1 SGHVS, CDR2 FQNEAQ. The ends lost 7 bases at V and 4 bases at J; junction bases unmatched: 6. The CDR3 is 15 residues long. CDR3 sequence (DNA): TGTGCCAGCACCTCTAGCGGGGGGGCTCCAGATACGCAGTATTTT. Amino acids: CASTSSGGAPDTQYF.

The chain carries TRBV7-9 and TRBJ2-3; D not resolved. Trimming shortened V by 4 bases and J by 2 bases, and 7 bases separated the two germline ends. CDR3 size: 13 residues. In germline, CDR1 is SEHNR, CDR2 FQNEAQ (reference sequence). In DNA form, the CDR3 reads TGTGCCAGCAGCTCCCAGGCCACAGATACGCAGTATTTT. The encoded protein is CASSSQATDTQYF.

The V and J genes are TRBV27 and TRBJ1-1; TRBD1 might be the D (6 bases). This CDR3 is 15 amino acids long. Trimming pared 4 bases from V and 1 base from J, leaving 13 bases between. Germline CDR1 reads MNHEY; CDR2 reads SMNVEV (reference sequence). CDR3 DNA: TGTGCCAGCAGTTCACCGCGAGGGGGGAACACTGAAGCTTTCTTT. Its protein is CASSSPRGGNTEAFF.

Here the CDR3 DNA reads TGCAGCGTTGATTCTAGTACTTACAATGAGCAGTTCTTC. The encoded protein is CSVDSSTYNEQFF. The rearrangement joins TRBV29-1 to TRBJ2-1; D gene ambiguous. This CDR3 is 13 amino acids long. With 3 bases removed from V and 4 bases from J, the gap between germline ends came to 10 bases. Germline V gene sequence: CDR1 SQVTM, CDR2 ANQGSEA.

This clone came up a few times. This chain joins TRBV30 and TRBJ2-1; D is unclear. V shed 2 bases and J shed 0 bases, with 8 bases lying between them. The CDR3 extends over 14 amino acids. CDR1 and CDR2 from the germline V gene are GTSNPN and SVGIG (reference sequence). CDR3 nucleotides: TGTGCCTGGAGTTTCGGCCGCTCCTACAATGAGCAGTTCTTC. Its protein product is CAWSFGRSYNEQFF. The complete variable domain, with remaining parts taken from reference TRBV30 and TRBJ2-1, reads SQTIHQWPATLVQPVGSPLSLECTVEGTSNPNLYWYRQAAGRGLQLLFYSVGIGQISSEVPQNLSASRPQDRQFILSSKKLLLSDSGFYLCAWSFGRSYNEQFFGPGTRLTVL.

This clone has a single count. This chain connects TRBV7-2 to TRBJ2-5, with D unresolved. CDR1 SGHTA and CDR2 FQGNSA come from the germline V gene. V lost 3 bases and J lost 4, with 12 bases in between. This CDR3 is built from 14 residues. The CDR3 spells CASSFHPAGETQYF. CDR3 DNA sequence: TGTGCCAGCAGCTTTCATCCCGCAGGAGAGACCCAGTACTTC.

This clone was observed a handful of times. The V and J genes are TRBV30 and TRBJ2-3; 11 nucleotides line up with TRBD2. V was clipped by 7 bases and J by 5 bases; unmatched bases: 11. Germline lookup yields CDR1 GTSNPN and CDR2 SVGIG (reference sequence). The CDR3 length is 15 residues. Here the CDR3 reads CASAASGGYIDTQYF. The CDR3 nucleotides are TGTGCCTCAGCCGCTAGCGGGGGGTACATAGATACGCAGTATTTT. The full variable domain, in which reference TRBV30 and TRBJ2-3 provide the parts outside the CDR3, is SQTIHQWPATLVQPVGSPLSLECTVEGTSNPNLYWYRQAAGRGLQLLFYSVGIGQISSEVPQNLSASRPQDRQFILSSKKLLLSDSGFYLCASAASGGYIDTQYFGPGTRLTVL.

The chain is built from TRBV9 and TRBJ2-3; D is perhaps TRBD1 or TRBD2 (6 bases each). Germline-derived CDR1 and CDR2 are SGDLS and YYNGEE. Trimming took off 1 base at V and 1 base at J, with 13 bases between the two ends. The CDR3 spans 16 residues. This CDR3 is CASSVMGGPRTDTQYF. The CDR3 DNA sequence: TGTGCCAGCAGCGTAATGGGGGGCCCTCGCACAGATACGCAGTATTTT.

This clone was recorded a few times. CDR3 in DNA: TGCAGCGTTGACTCAGGGGACTACGAGCAGTACTTC. This gives the protein CSVDSGDYEQYF. This rearrangement joins TRBV29-1 to TRBJ2-7; TRBD1 might be the D (6 bases). V was trimmed by 3 bases and J by 3 bases, leaving 9 bases between them. The CDR3 is 12 amino acids. Germline V gene data show CDR1 as SQVTM and CDR2 as ANQGSEA.

This clone was seen a handful of times. The chain recombines TRBV29-1 with TRBJ2-5; perhaps TRBD1 as D (7 bases). CDR1 and CDR2 (germline): SQVTM, ANQGSEA. Trimming shortened V by 8 bases and J by 9 bases, and 19 bases separated the two germline ends. The CDR3 spans 12 residues. This CDR3 is CSQGGARGAQYF. Written as DNA, the CDR3 is TGCAGCCAAGGAGGGGCCAGGGGGGCCCAGTACTTC.

On this clone: Other DNA sequences in this sample translate to the same CDR3. The CDR3 reads CASSQAGGTDTQYF. The CDR3 DNA is TGCGCCAGCAGCCAAGCGGGGGGCACAGATACGCAGTATTTT. The rearrangement joins TRBV4-3 to TRBJ2-3; a possible D gene is TRBD2 (6 bases). Trimming cost V 1 base and J 1 base, with 6 bases left between them. This CDR3 is built from 14 residues. The V gene's germline CDR1 is LGHNA and CDR2 YSLEER.

The rearrangement joins TRBV9 to TRBJ2-3, with 14 bases matching TRBD2. The CDR3 extends over 18 amino acids. Trimming cost V 4 bases and J 6 bases; bases outside gene matches: 13. The germline V gene encodes CDR1 SGDLS and CDR2 YYNGEE. The CDR3 here is CASSIGTSGGLTWDTQYF. The CDR3 DNA reads TGTGCCAGCAGCATCGGGACTAGCGGGGGCCTTACATGGGATACGCAGTATTTT.

This clone was seen only a few times. This same CDR3 is encoded by further DNA sequences in the sample. V and J are TRBV20-1 and TRBJ2-5; D is undetermined. Per the germline V gene, CDR1 is DFQATT and CDR2 is SNEGSKA (reference sequence). The CDR3 consists of 10 residues. Trimming removed 3 bases at V and 5 bases at J, with 4 bases between. CDR3 coding DNA: TGCAGTGCTAGGAGGGAGACCCAGTACTTC. Its protein is CSARRETQYF.

This clone was seen once. The gene calls are TRBV2 and TRBJ2-3; D is perhaps TRBD2 (5 bases). CDR1 and CDR2 (germline): SNHLY, FYNNEI. The CDR3 spans 14 residues. Trimming pared 6 bases from V and 5 bases from J, leaving 15 bases between. CDR3 coding DNA: TGTGCCAGCAGCCCGGGAAGAGTATTAGATACGCAGTATTTT. Protein sequence: CASSPGRVLDTQYF.

The chain uses TRBV20-1 and TRBJ2-1; no clear D gene. From germline, CDR1 is DFQATT and CDR2 SNEGSKA (reference sequence). CDR3 length: 10 residues. With 0 bases removed from V and 8 bases from J, the gap between germline ends came to 2 bases. In DNA, the CDR3 is TGCAGTGCTAGAGAACATGAGCAGTTCTTC. This translates into CSAREHEQFF.